These 9 T cell receptor beta chains were sequenced from one sample in a study of T cell changes during pregnancy in multiple sclerosis. Generated by immunoSEQ multiplex PCR, the TCRdb table keeps only in-frame clones and is missing some. The sample has 35,000 to 50,000 clones, 80% to 95% seen once. The sequenced sample was CD4+ T cells from peripheral blood mononuclear cells, obtained in the first trimester of pregnancy. The receptors originated from a female donor with multiple sclerosis, enrolled in a pregnancy study.

This chain connects TRBV11-2 to TRBJ2-3; perhaps TRBD2 as D (5 bases). The CDR3 has 15 amino acids. V shed 8 bases and J shed 6 bases, with 21 bases lying between them. The V gene's germline CDR1 is SGHAT and CDR2 FQNNGV. As DNA, the CDR3 is TGTGCCAGCGGACTTAGACAAACTCCTTTCGATACGCAGTATTTT. Translated: CASGLRQTPFDTQYF.

The chain couples TRBV6-5 to TRBJ2-6; unclear D gene. V was trimmed by 4 bases and J by 0 bases, leaving 4 bases between them. The CDR3 has 14 residues. CDR1 and CDR2 (germline): MNHEY, SVGAGI. The CDR3 spells CASSSYSGANVLTF. The DNA for the CDR3 is TGTGCCAGCAGTTCGTACTCTGGGGCCAACGTCCTGACTTTC.

V usage is TRBV27 and J usage is TRBJ2-5; a weak D match, TRBD2 (5 bases). The CDR3 is 14 residues long. Germline loops: CDR1 MNHEY, CDR2 SMNVEV (reference sequence). The V end lost 8 bases, the J end lost 5 bases, and 18 bases lay between the germline ends. As DNA, the CDR3 is TGTGCCAGCCATTCCTTACTAGGGCGGGAGACCCAGTACTTC. This gives the protein CASHSLLGRETQYF.

This sequence joins TRBV7-9 and TRBJ2-2; a possible D gene is TRBD1 (5 bases). The V and J ends lost 5 bases and 2 bases respectively, with 18 bases between them. The V gene's germline CDR1 is SEHNR and CDR2 FQNEAQ (reference sequence). There are 17 residues in the CDR3. The DNA of the CDR3 is TGTGCCAGCAGCCCCCGGCAGGGATTAGGTAACACCGGGGAGCTGTTTTTT. It encodes CASSPRQGLGNTGELFF.

V and J are TRBV9 and TRBJ2-2, with TRBD1 matching 8 bases. V shed 2 bases and J 4 bases; nucleotides not matched to a gene: 16. The CDR3 length is 19 residues. Germline loops: CDR1 SGDLS, CDR2 YYNGEE. CDR3 nucleotide sequence: TGTGCCAGCAGCGTTTTCGCGGAACGGACAGGGACGGGCACCGGGGAGCTGTTTTTT. Its translation: CASSVFAERTGTGTGELFF.

The chain is built from TRBV7-2 and TRBJ2-7; TRBD1 is a possible D gene (5 bases). The CDR3 is made up of 12 amino acids. With 6 bases removed from V and 3 bases from J, the gap between germline ends came to 9 bases. Germline CDR1 SGHTA, CDR2 FQGNSA. The CDR3 protein is CASRGRGYEQYF. The CDR3 DNA reads TGTGCCAGCAGGGGTAGGGGCTACGAGCAGTACTTC.

The J gene is TRBJ2-5, the V gene TRBV7-2; D is perhaps TRBD2 (6 bases). Trimming took off 10 bases at V and 5 bases at J, with 17 bases between the two ends. The V gene's germline CDR1 is SGHTA and CDR2 FQGNSA. This CDR3 spans 13 amino acids. The CDR3 loop is CATRDGSLETQYF. The CDR3 region has the DNA TGTGCCACCCGGGACGGGAGTCTCGAGACCCAGTACTTC.

This chain joins TRBV6-6 and TRBJ1-3; 8 nucleotides align to TRBD1. V lost 6 bases and J lost 5; bases outside the gene matches: 12. Germline V gives CDR1 MNHNY, CDR2 SVGAGI (reference sequence). The CDR3 is 16 residues long. The CDR3 DNA follows: TGTGCCAGCAGCCCCAGGGCTACAGGGGGAAGAAACACCATATATTTT. Translating it yields CASSPRATGGRNTIYF.

The gene calls are TRBV10-3 and TRBJ2-2; 7 bases map to TRBD1. This CDR3 spans 14 amino acids. CDR1 is ENHRY, CDR2 SYGVKD, per germline. V was pared by 7 bases and J by 2 bases, with 4 bases of the junction left unmatched. The CDR3 spells CAIKGTENTGELFF. CDR3 bases: TGTGCCATCAAAGGGACAGAAAACACCGGGGAGCTGTTTTTT.